This TCR beta chain was captured by sequencing in a study of blood T cell repertoires in COVID-19. In the original workflow: Reference gene primer amplification gave nucleated cell count estimates. The assay was immunoSEQ multiplex PCR, and TCRdb's table has in-frame clones only and misses some. V, J and clone size derive from that table, while D and trimming were established from the DNA sequence. Of around 140,000 clones in the sample, 65% to 90% were seen once. The CDR3 covers 20 residues. The J segment lost 0 bases and the V segment lost 6 bases, leaving 24 bases of the junction unmatched. CDR1 and CDR2 from the germline V gene are SGHNT and YYREEE (reference sequence).

J is TRBJ2-7 and V is TRBV5-4; 7 bases align to TRBD2. This TCR was sampled from a man aged 60 to 69 with active or convalescent COVID-19. Sequencing was carried out using peripheral blood. As DNA, the CDR3 is TGTGCCAGCAAGCACAAACCGGGGGGTCGGGCCGGCGAAAGCTCCTACGAGCAGTACTTC. It yields the protein CASKHKPGGRAGESSYEQYF. Full variable domain (missing parts from reference TRBV5-4 and TRBJ2-7): ETGVTQSPTHLIKTRGQQVTLRCSSQSGHNTVSWYQQALGQGPQFIFQYYREEENGRGNFPPRFSGLQFPNYSSELNVNALELDDSALYLCASKHKPGGRAGESSYEQYFGPGTRLTVT.